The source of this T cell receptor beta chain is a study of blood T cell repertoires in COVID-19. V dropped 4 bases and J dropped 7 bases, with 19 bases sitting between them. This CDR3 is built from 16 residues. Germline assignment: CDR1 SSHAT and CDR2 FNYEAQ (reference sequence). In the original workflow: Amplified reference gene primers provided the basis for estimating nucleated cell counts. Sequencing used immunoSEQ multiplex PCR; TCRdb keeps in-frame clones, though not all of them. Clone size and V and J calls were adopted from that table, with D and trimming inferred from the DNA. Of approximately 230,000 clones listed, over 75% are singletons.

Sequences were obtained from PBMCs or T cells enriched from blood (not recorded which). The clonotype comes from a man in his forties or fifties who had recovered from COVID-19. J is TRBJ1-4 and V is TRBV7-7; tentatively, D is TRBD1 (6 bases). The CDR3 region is CASSSGTIGKSEKLFF. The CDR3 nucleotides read TGTGCCAGCAGCTCAGGGACAATCGGTAAAAGTGAAAAACTGTTTTTT.